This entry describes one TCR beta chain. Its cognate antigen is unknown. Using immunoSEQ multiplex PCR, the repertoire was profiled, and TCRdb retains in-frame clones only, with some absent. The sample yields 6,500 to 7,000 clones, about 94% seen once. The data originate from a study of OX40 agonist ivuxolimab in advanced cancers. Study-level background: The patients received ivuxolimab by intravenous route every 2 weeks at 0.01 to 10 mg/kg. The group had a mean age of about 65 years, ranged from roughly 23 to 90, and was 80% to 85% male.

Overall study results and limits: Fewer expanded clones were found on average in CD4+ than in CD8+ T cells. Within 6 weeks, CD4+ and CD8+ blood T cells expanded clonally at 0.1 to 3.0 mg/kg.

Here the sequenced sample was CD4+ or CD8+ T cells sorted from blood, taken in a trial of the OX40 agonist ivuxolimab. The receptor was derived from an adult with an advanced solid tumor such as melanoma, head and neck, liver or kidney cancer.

The CDR3 here is CASSFGGEADTQYF. The CDR3 DNA follows: TGTGCCAGCAGCTTCGGGGGAGAGGCAGATACGCAGTATTTT. This sequence joins TRBV11-3 and TRBJ2-3, with a possible D match to TRBD2 (6 bases). CDR3 length: 14 amino acids. Germline CDR1 SGHNT, CDR2 YENEEA. V gave up 3 bases and J gave up 4 bases, with 11 bases separating them. Drawing the rest from reference TRBV11-3 and TRBJ2-3, the complete variable domain is EAGVVQSPRYKIIEKKQPVAFWCNPISGHNTLYWYLQNLGQGPELLIRYENEEAVDDSQLPKDRFSAERLKGVDSTLKIQPAELGDSAVYLCASSFGGEADTQYFGPGTRLTVL.